Each of the 14 T cell receptor beta chains below was sequenced from the same sample in a study of shared T cell receptors in the human thymus. Here immunoSEQ multiplex PCR was the method, and the copy in TCRdb shows in-frame clones only, minus some. This sample yields roughly 500,000 clones, of which about 84% are seen a single time; less than 0.015% belongs to the top ten. The same data also contributed to another study, on human thymus T cells.

Sequenced material: thymocytes. These receptors were obtained from a boy under three years old with a congenital heart defect.

This clone was found a few times. The J gene is TRBJ2-7, the V gene TRBV4-2, with 13 bases matching TRBD2. The germline CDR1 and CDR2 sequences are LGHNA and YNFKEQ. The CDR3 is made up of 17 amino acids. V shed 3 bases, J shed 0 bases, and the junction held 5 bases outside the gene matches. CDR3 loop: CASSHPGLAGLSYEQYF. The CDR3 DNA sequence: TGTGCCAGCAGCCACCCGGGACTAGCGGGGCTCTCCTACGAGCAGTACTTC.

The V and J genes are TRBV2 and TRBJ1-2; D unclear. Trimming removed 8 bases from V and 9 bases from J, with 16 bases in between. The CDR3 length is 12 residues. Germline CDR1 and CDR2: SNHLY and FYNNEI. The CDR3 is CASGLGSGRYTF. The DNA for the CDR3 is TGTGCCAGCGGCCTTGGTAGCGGACGCTACACCTTC. Complete variable domain (other parts from reference TRBV2 and TRBJ1-2): EPEVTQTPSHQVTQMGQEVILRCVPISNHLYFYWYRQILGQKVEFLVSFYNNEISEKSEIFDDQFSVERPDGSNFTLKIRSTKLEDSAMYFCASGLGSGRYTFGSGTRLTVV.

This clone appeared a few times. This chain joins TRBV7-9 and TRBJ1-4, with D perhaps TRBD1 (6 bases). The ends were cut back, 5 bases at V and 7 bases at J, with 17 bases in the middle. The CDR3 runs to 15 residues. Germline V CDR1 and CDR2: SEHNR, FQNEAQ (reference sequence). DNA of the CDR3: TGTGCCAGCAGCCAGGGGAGCCCCAAGGCTGAAAAACTGTTTTTT. It encodes CASSQGSPKAEKLFF.

J is TRBJ1-4 and V is TRBV5-6; tentative D call: TRBD1 (6 bases). Germline V gene data show CDR1 as SGHDT and CDR2 as YYEEEE. CDR3 length: 12 amino acids. V lost 4 bases and J 11 bases, leaving 12 bases between the germline ends. The CDR3 spells CASSRRGAKLFF. The CDR3 nucleotides read TGTGCCAGCAGCCGACGGGGGGCGAAACTGTTTTTT.

V usage is TRBV30 and J usage is TRBJ2-7, with 8 bases identical to TRBD2. The CDR3 contains 16 residues. The trim removed 4 bases at V and 3 bases at J, leaving 14 bases unmatched. From germline, CDR1 is GTSNPN and CDR2 SVGIG (reference sequence). CDR3 region: CAWTMTVAGGRYEQYF. In DNA, the CDR3 is TGTGCCTGGACAATGACAGTTGCGGGAGGTCGCTACGAGCAGTACTTC. Looking up the rest from reference TRBV30 and TRBJ2-7 gives the full variable domain: SQTIHQWPATLVQPVGSPLSLECTVEGTSNPNLYWYRQAAGRGLQLLFYSVGIGQISSEVPQNLSASRPQDRQFILSSKKLLLSDSGFYLCAWTMTVAGGRYEQYFGPGTRLTVT.

This rearrangement joins TRBV25-1 to TRBJ2-1; 9 bases map to TRBD1. Germline CDR1 reads MGHDK; CDR2 reads SYGVNS. The CDR3 consists of 14 residues. After removal of 4 bases from V and 14 bases from J, the junction contained 12 bases not matched to a gene. Here the CDR3 reads CASSATRAGQGKFF. Written as DNA, the CDR3 is TGTGCCAGCAGTGCCACCAGGGCGGGACAGGGAAAGTTCTTC.

The V call is TRBV10-3, the J call TRBJ1-5; no clear D. Trimming took off 4 bases at V and 0 bases at J, with 16 bases between the two ends. The CDR3 loop spans 17 amino acids. From germline, CDR1 is ENHRY and CDR2 SYGVKD. This CDR3 is CAISGSMDRDSNQPQHF. CDR3 nucleotides: TGTGCCATCAGTGGTTCGATGGACCGGGATAGCAATCAGCCCCAGCATTTT.

The V and J genes are TRBV25-1 and TRBJ2-7, with a tentative D call TRBD2 (6 bases). Trimming removed 3 bases at V and 5 bases at J, with 8 bases between. Germline V gives CDR1 MGHDK, CDR2 SYGVNS. The CDR3 sequence is 12 residues long. The CDR3 sequence: CASSDGRHEQYF. The CDR3 DNA reads as TGTGCCAGCAGTGACGGGAGACACGAGCAGTACTTC.

The V and J genes are TRBV27 and TRBJ1-2; TRBD1 agrees at 8 bases. The CDR3 is 15 amino acids. Per germline, CDR1 MNHEY and CDR2 SMNVEV (reference sequence). Losses at the gene ends were 1 base for V and 5 bases for J; bases not matched to a gene: 6. As DNA, the CDR3 is TGTGCCAGCAGTTTATATCAGGGGGCCCTTTATGGCTACACCTTC. This sequence encodes CASSLYQGALYGYTF.

This clone showed up just a few times. CDR3 region: CASSKDWGGPGANVLTF. CDR3 nucleotide sequence: TGTGCCAGCAGCAAGGACTGGGGAGGACCTGGGGCCAACGTCCTGACTTTC. The chain recombines TRBV14 with TRBJ2-6, with a possible D match to TRBD2 (6 bases). Deletions cut 5 bases from V and 2 bases from J, with 16 bases between. Germline V gene lookup returns CDR1 SGHDN and CDR2 FVKESK. This CDR3 has 17 residues.

CDR3: CASSLDYDNHGLNTEAFF. CDR3 DNA: TGCGCCAGCAGCTTGGATTACGACAACCACGGCCTGAACACTGAAGCTTTCTTT. The chain employs TRBV5-1 and TRBJ1-1; D is ambiguous. Germline V lookup: CDR1 SGHRS, CDR2 YFSETQ. Between the trimmed V and J ends, which lost 0 bases and 0 bases, there was a span of 18 bases. The CDR3 runs to 18 residues.

This chain links TRBV9 with TRBJ2-3; D is possibly TRBD2 (6 bases). The CDR3 runs 17 residues. V was trimmed by 0 bases and J by 0 bases, leaving 14 bases between them. The germline gives CDR1 SGDLS, CDR2 YYNGEE. CDR3 loop: CASSVGPTGTSTDTQYF. CDR3 DNA sequence: TGTGCCAGCAGCGTAGGCCCCACGGGGACTAGCACAGATACGCAGTATTTT.

This clone was detected a few times. This rearrangement joins TRBV5-4 to TRBJ2-1; 7 bases are a match to TRBD2. Germline loops: CDR1 SGHNT, CDR2 YYREEE (reference sequence). Germline trimming cut 4 bases from V and 1 base from J; bases unmatched to any gene: 11. This CDR3 region has 17 residues. CDR3 coding DNA: TGTGCCAGCAGCCCTGTCGGGGCGGGAGCGTCCTACAATGAGCAGTTCTTC. It codes for CASSPVGAGASYNEQFF.

This rearrangement joins TRBV30 to TRBJ2-3, with 10 bases fitting TRBD2. Germline values: CDR1 GTSNPN, CDR2 SVGIG (reference sequence). With V trimmed by 2 bases and J by 7 bases, 9 bases remained unmatched. CDR3 length: 15 residues. CDR3 amino acids: CAWSNLAGVLHTQYF. Written as DNA, the CDR3 is TGTGCCTGGAGTAATCTAGCGGGAGTTCTCCATACGCAGTATTTT.